This is a list of T cell receptor beta chains from one sample in a study of OX40 agonist ivuxolimab in advanced cancers. Some clones are missing from TCRdb's copy, which holds only in-frame ones; the method was immunoSEQ multiplex PCR. The sample has fewer than 25,000 clones; about four fifths are singletons. Source: CD4+ or CD8+ T cells sorted from blood, taken in a trial of the OX40 agonist ivuxolimab. The source of these receptors is an adult with an advanced solid tumor such as melanoma, head and neck, liver or kidney cancer. CDR3s include the opening cysteine and the closing phenylalanine or tryptophan. A D gene is named only where the DNA matches it firmly. Clone size is given for some rows only: seen once, a few or many times, or a class if the clone is expanded.

clone size	J gene	V gene	D gene	CDR3 DNA	CDR3 protein
NA	TRBJ1-4	TRBV25-1	NA	TGTGCCAGCAGAGAGTGGGACCCCAATGAAAAACTGTTTTTT	CASREWDPNEKLFF
NA	TRBJ2-5	TRBV6-5	TRBD2	TGTGCCAGCAGTTATTCCAGCGGGGGCAAAGAGACCCAGTACTTC	CASSYSSGGKETQYF
NA	TRBJ2-2	TRBV27	NA	TGTGCCACCTACTCTCGGGGCACCGGGGAGCTGTTTTTT	CATYSRGTGELFF
NA	TRBJ2-7	TRBV5-4	NA	TGTGCCAGCAGCTTCGGGGTACGGGAGCAGTACTTC	CASSFGVREQYF
NA	TRBJ1-3	TRBV6-5	TRBD1	TGTGCCAGCAGACAGGGGTGGAATGTTGGAAACACCATATATTTT	CASRQGWNVGNTIYF
NA	TRBJ1-1	TRBV18	NA	TGTGCCAGCTCACCACCGGCGGGGGGCACTGAAGCTTTCTTT	CASSPPAGGTEAFF
NA	TRBJ2-5	TRBV7-6	TRBD2	TGTGCCAGCAGCCCGACGACTAGCGGGGCCCTACTTTGGGGAGAGACCCAGTACTTC	CASSPTTSGALLWGETQYF
NA	TRBJ1-2	TRBV7-9	NA	TGTGCCAGCAGCTCGTCCCGGGACGGTTCGTACTATGGCTACACCTTC	CASSSSRDGSYYGYTF
NA	TRBJ2-7	TRBV4-1	NA	TGCGCCAGCAGCCTCTCAGGGGGGGAGCAGTACTTC	CASSLSGGEQYF
few	TRBJ2-5	TRBV5-6	NA	TGTGCCAGCAGCTTGGATATGGGGGCACGGGAGCAGTACTTC	CASSLDMGAREQYF
NA	TRBJ1-6	TRBV28	TRBD1	TGTGCCAGCAGTCAACGGACAGGGGGATTTTATAATTCACCCCTCCACTTT	CASSQRTGGFYNSPLHF
NA	TRBJ1-2	TRBV28	NA	TGTGCCAGCAGCTTATCAATTCAGGGCTTCTATGGCTACACCTTC	CASSLSIQGFYGYTF
NA	TRBJ2-7	TRBV30	NA	TGTGCCTGGAGTGTAGCAGACAGACCCTACGAGCAGTACTTC	CAWSVADRPYEQYF
NA	TRBJ2-3	TRBV27	NA	TGTGCCAGCAGTTTATCAGTTGCAGATACGCAGTATTTT	CASSLSVADTQYF
NA	TRBJ1-5	TRBV27	NA	TGTGCCAGCAGCCATCATGGGGGAACAAATCAGCCCCAGCATTTT	CASSHHGGTNQPQHF
NA	TRBJ2-3	TRBV7-9	NA	TGTGCCAGCAGCTGGGGGGTGGGACAGTTAGACACAGATACGCAGTATTTT	CASSWGVGQLDTDTQYF
NA	TRBJ2-5	TRBV7-9	TRBD2	TGTGCCAGCAGCTTACGCAGCGGGGGGGCCCAAGAGACCCAGTACTTC	CASSLRSGGAQETQYF
NA	TRBJ1-1	TRBV19	TRBD1	TGTGCCAGTAGGCAGGGGGCCGCTGAAGCTTTCTTT	CASRQGAAEAFF
NA	TRBJ2-3	TRBV7-6	TRBD2	TGTGCCAGCAGCCCAATGACTAGCGGGGGGGCCTCAGATACGCAGTATTTT	CASSPMTSGGASDTQYF
NA	TRBJ2-6	TRBV7-3	NA	TGTGCCAGCAGCTTAACGTCAAGGGGGTCTGGGGCCAACGTCCTGACTTTC	CASSLTSRGSGANVLTF
NA	TRBJ1-6	TRBV6-1	NA	TGTGCCAGCAGTGAAGTTGGGGTGAATTCACCCCTCCACTTT	CASSEVGVNSPLHF
NA	TRBJ1-1	TRBV14	NA	TGTGCCAGCAGCCAAGCAGGGTGGGCCACTGAAGCTTTCTTT	CASSQAGWATEAFF
NA	TRBJ2-3	TRBV7-8	NA	TGTGCCAGCAGCTTAACGGGACTCACAGATACGCAGTATTTT	CASSLTGLTDTQYF
NA	TRBJ2-1	TRBV5-1	TRBD1	TGCGCCAGCAGCTCGAGGGGGCTAACCTACAATGAGCAGTTCTTC	CASSSRGLTYNEQFF
NA	TRBJ2-3	TRBV10-3	NA	TGTGCCATCAGTGAGTCGAGATACCACTCCACAGATACGCAGTATTTT	CAISESRYHSTDTQYF
once	TRBJ2-3	TRBV9	NA	TGTGCCAGCAGCGTAGCCGTCACAGATACGCAGTATTTT	CASSVAVTDTQYF
NA	TRBJ2-7	TRBV30	NA	TGTGCCTGGAGTCCGGACATCCTAAGCTCCTACGAGCAGTACTTC	CAWSPDILSSYEQYF
NA	TRBJ1-1	TRBV28	NA	TGTGCCAGCAGTTTCCCACAGGACCTGAACACTGAAGCTTTCTTT	CASSFPQDLNTEAFF
NA	TRBJ2-3	TRBV6-1	NA	TGTGCCAGCAGTGAAGTTACAGATACGCAGTATTTT	CASSEVTDTQYF
NA	TRBJ2-1	TRBV7-3	TRBD2	TGTGCCAGCAGCTTAAATCCCCGGGGGGGCTCCTACAATGAGCAGTTCTTC	CASSLNPRGGSYNEQFF
NA	TRBJ2-7	TRBV7-2	TRBD2	TGTGCCAGCAGCTGGGACTACTCCTACGAGCAGTACTTC	CASSWDYSYEQYF
NA	TRBJ2-1	TRBV6-6	TRBD2	TGTGCCAGCAGTCTACTAGCGGGGGTACAGTTCTTC	CASSLLAGVQFF
NA	TRBJ1-5	TRBV12-5	TRBD1	TGTGCTAGCGACGACTCGACAGGGAAGAGAAGGCAGCCCCAGCATTTT	CASDDSTGKRRQPQHF
NA	TRBJ1-3	TRBV9	NA	TGTGCCAGCAGCGTAGGATGGGAGTTCTCTGGAAACACCATATATTTT	CASSVGWEFSGNTIYF
NA	TRBJ2-7	TRBV11-2	NA	TGTGCCAGCAGCGGGCACAATAGCGAGCAGTACTTC	CASSGHNSEQYF
few	TRBJ1-2	TRBV4-1	NA	TGCGCCAGCAGCCAGATTGACAGCTATGGCTACACCTTC	CASSQIDSYGYTF
NA	TRBJ1-5	TRBV19	NA	TGTGCCAGTAGTATCAAGGGGGAGGGCAATCAGCCCCAGCATTTT	CASSIKGEGNQPQHF
NA	TRBJ1-5	TRBV27	NA	TGTGCCAGCAGTCCGATGGTGGAGGGGAATCAGCCCCAGCATTTT	CASSPMVEGNQPQHF
NA	TRBJ2-3	TRBV4-1	NA	TGCGCCAGCGAGGGGGGGACTTCAGATACGCAGTATTTT	CASEGGTSDTQYF
NA	TRBJ1-3	TRBV29-1	NA	TGCAGCGTTGAAGATCCTTGGACAGACTCTGGAAACACCATATATTTT	CSVEDPWTDSGNTIYF
once	TRBJ2-7	TRBV5-6	NA	TGTGCCAGCAGCTACTACCGGGACAACACCTACGAGCAGTACTTC	CASSYYRDNTYEQYF
NA	TRBJ2-7	TRBV11-2	NA	TGTGCCAGCAGCTTGAACGACGAGCAGTACTTC	CASSLNDEQYF
NA	TRBJ2-3	TRBV19	TRBD2	TGTGCCAGTAGTATAGGACTAGCGGGTAAGGATACGCAGTATTTT	CASSIGLAGKDTQYF
few	TRBJ2-7	TRBV30	NA	TGTGCCTGGAGTGTACCAGGGTCTGCCTACGAGCAGTACTTC	CAWSVPGSAYEQYF
NA	TRBJ1-2	TRBV19	TRBD1	TGTGCCAGTAGTACCGACAGGGGAGGTGGCTACACCTTC	CASSTDRGGGYTF
NA	TRBJ2-7	TRBV6-1	NA	TGTGCCAGCAGCCACGGTGAGGGGGAATCGGGCGAGCAGTACTTC	CASSHGEGESGEQYF